These 31 T cell receptor beta chains originate from one sample sequenced in a study of identical twins. TCRdb re-derived calls from the 5' RACE reads in MiXCR, one entry per CDR3 protein. The repertoire includes under 450,000 distinct CDR3 sequences, under 20% of them detected once, and more than 10% sits in the top ten. Sample: naive T cells sorted from blood. These receptors all stem from a man aged 45-65 years in good health.

This clonotype was counted many times. The chain is built from TRBV29-1 and TRBJ2-2, with D maybe TRBD2 (6 bases). Trimming left V 3 bases short and J 1 base short, with 6 bases between. Looked up from germline, CDR1 is SQVTM and CDR2 is ANQGSEA. The CDR3 loop spans 13 amino acids. CDR3 sequence: CSVDGGNTGELFF. CDR3 bases: TGCAGCGTTGACGGGGGGAACACCGGGGAGCTGTTTTTT.

V usage is TRBV20-1 and J usage is TRBJ2-3, with 9 positions matching TRBD2. This CDR3 has 19 amino acids. Germline V gives CDR1 DFQATT, CDR2 SNEGSKA (reference sequence). After removal of 0 bases from V and 0 bases from J, the junction contained 13 bases not matched to a gene. The CDR3 region is CSARDPQGLAGPSTDTQYF. The CDR3 DNA follows: TGCAGTGCTAGAGATCCTCAAGGCCTAGCGGGACCTAGCACAGATACGCAGTATTTT.

The table lists this clonotype with a few counts. The genes are TRBV12-3 or TRBV12-4 and TRBJ2-2, with D hard to call. Deletions cut 5 bases from V and 6 bases from J, with 7 bases between. CDR3 length: 12 residues. CDR3 sequence: CASSPRSGELFF. The CDR3 DNA sequence: TGTGCCAGCAGTCCTAGGTCCGGGGAGCTGTTTTTT.

V gene TRBV11-1 combines with J gene TRBJ2-1; possible D gene TRBD2, 6 bases. This CDR3 has 19 amino acids. V lost 8 bases and J 1 base, leaving 27 bases between the germline ends. CDR1 SGHAT and CDR2 FQDESV come from the germline V gene (reference sequence). The CDR3 region has the DNA TGTGCCAGCCACCAATTGGAGCCGAGGGGAGGCCAATCCTACAATGAGCAGTTCTTC. Protein sequence: CASHQLEPRGGQSYNEQFF.

The rearrangement joins TRBV6-1 to TRBJ1-4; D unresolved. The CDR3 runs to 16 residues. Trimming took 6 bases from V and 0 from J, leaving 14 bases between them. The germline gives CDR1 MNHNS, CDR2 SASEGT. The CDR3: CASRPGSTATNEKLFF. The DNA of the CDR3 is TGTGCCAGCAGGCCGGGCAGTACCGCAACTAATGAAAAACTGTTTTTT.

V and J are TRBV9 and TRBJ2-7; D might be TRBD1 or TRBD2, each matching 5 bases. V gave up 4 bases and J gave up 3 bases, with 17 bases separating them. The CDR3 sequence is 15 residues long. Germline CDR1 SGDLS, CDR2 YYNGEE. This CDR3 is CASSLQPGPYYEQYF. The CDR3 nucleotides are TGTGCCAGCAGCTTGCAACCGGGGCCCTACTACGAGCAGTACTTC.

The V and J genes are TRBV15 and TRBJ1-2; 7 nucleotides match TRBD1. Germline CDR1 is LNHNV and CDR2 is YYDKDF (reference sequence). V trimming: 0 bases; J trimming: 4 bases; junction bases outside the gene matches: 5. CDR3 length: 15 amino acids. CDR3 sequence: CATSRETGMGYGYTF. The CDR3 bases are TGTGCCACCAGCAGAGAGACAGGGATGGGCTATGGCTACACCTTC. The variable domain in full, with the rest retrieved from reference TRBV15 and TRBJ1-2, is DAMVIQNPRYQVTQFGKPVTLSCSQTLNHNVMYWYQQKSSQAPKLLFHYYDKDFNNEADTPDNFQSRRPNTSFCFLDIRSPGLGDTAMYLCATSRETGMGYGYTFGSGTRLTVV.

This clonotype showed up just a few times. The J gene is TRBJ1-2, the V gene TRBV20-1, with D hard to call. This CDR3 has 11 residues. V lost 0 bases and J 8 bases, leaving 7 bases between the germline ends. In germline, CDR1 is DFQATT, CDR2 SNEGSKA (reference sequence). Here the CDR3 DNA reads TGCAGTGCTAGAGATCTGCAGGGCTACACCTTC. This codes for CSARDLQGYTF.

This clonotype was observed many times. V and J are TRBV7-8 and TRBJ2-3; D possibly uses TRBD1 or TRBD2 (5 bases each). The CDR3 runs to 14 residues. Looked up from germline, CDR1 is SGHVS and CDR2 is FQNEAQ. V lost 4 bases, J lost 4 bases, and 12 bases lay in between. Here the CDR3 DNA reads TGTGCCAGCAGCTCGGGACGACCCTCAGATACGCAGTATTTT. Residues: CASSSGRPSDTQYF.

This clonotype showed up many times. The chain joins TRBV12-3 or TRBV12-4 to TRBJ2-2; 12 bases line up with TRBD2. The CDR3 is 20 residues long. J gave up 0 bases and V 5 bases, and 13 bases lay outside the gene matches. The CDR3 reads CASSPPPTRLAGANTGELFF. CDR3 in DNA: TGTGCCAGCAGTCCCCCCCCGACTCGACTAGCGGGGGCGAACACCGGGGAGCTGTTTTTT.

This clonotype was found a few times. The chain uses TRBV20-1 and TRBJ2-5; D is uncertain. This CDR3 is built from 13 residues. The ends were cut back, 0 bases at V and 7 bases at J, with 12 bases in the middle. CDR1 and CDR2 from the germline V gene are DFQATT and SNEGSKA (reference sequence). CDR3 amino acids: CSARDVDWRTQYF. The DNA for the CDR3 is TGCAGTGCTAGAGATGTTGACTGGAGGACCCAGTACTTC.

This clonotype was found a few times. The chain links TRBV7-8 to TRBJ2-3, with 16 bases fitting TRBD2. Per germline, CDR1 SGHVS and CDR2 FQNEAQ. This CDR3 has 20 residues. V lost 5 bases, J lost 2 bases, and 13 bases stayed unmatched. CDR3 nucleotide sequence: TGTGCCAGCAGCCGAATAGGGACCGGGACTAGCGGGAGGGCCACAGATACGCAGTATTTT. Translated, it gives CASSRIGTGTSGRATDTQYF.

This clonotype was observed many times. The V gene is TRBV11-2, the J gene TRBJ2-7; 9 bases line up with TRBD1. The CDR3 is 14 residues long. The V and J ends lost 6 bases and 4 bases, in that order; junction bases with no gene match: 7. Germline V CDR1 and CDR2: SGHAT, FQNNGV. The CDR3 reads CASRTGTGSYEQYF. CDR3 sequence (DNA): TGTGCCAGCAGAACCGGGACAGGGTCTTACGAGCAGTACTTC.

The chain has TRBV20-1 and TRBJ1-1; the match to TRBD1 covers 12 bases. This CDR3 contains 16 residues. Germline V CDR1 and CDR2: DFQATT, SNEGSKA (reference sequence). The V gene end was trimmed by 3 bases and the J gene end by 2 bases; junction bases not matched to a gene: 7. The CDR3 region has the DNA TGCAGTGCTAGCCACGGGACAGGGGGCCGAAACACTGAAGCTTTCTTT. Translating gives CSASHGTGGRNTEAFF.

In this sample, this clonotype turned up many times. The chain uses TRBV15 and TRBJ2-5; 11 nucleotides match TRBD2. The CDR3 totals 14 residues. J gave up 5 bases and V 6 bases, and 5 bases lay outside the gene matches. In germline, CDR1 is LNHNV, CDR2 YYDKDF (reference sequence). The CDR3 region is CATRLAGGSETQYF. In DNA form, the CDR3 reads TGTGCCACCAGGCTAGCGGGAGGAAGCGAGACCCAGTACTTC.

This clonotype came up many times. This chain links TRBV5-1 with TRBJ2-5; a weak D match, TRBD2 (5 bases). Germline assignment: CDR1 SGHRS and CDR2 YFSETQ. This CDR3 has 15 amino acids. Trimming took 0 bases from V and 5 from J, leaving 14 bases between them. The CDR3 coding sequence is TGCGCCAGCAGCTTGGGAGCCGGGATGGGCGAGACCCAGTACTTC. It yields the protein CASSLGAGMGETQYF.

This sequence joins TRBV10-3 and TRBJ2-7, with 9 bases that match TRBD1. This CDR3 is 14 amino acids long. Germline values: CDR1 ENHRY, CDR2 SYGVKD. Trimming removed 4 bases from V and 4 bases from J; junction bases left unmatched: 5. The CDR3 here is CAISVPGQGYEQYF. The DNA for the CDR3 is TGTGCCATCAGTGTTCCGGGACAGGGTTACGAGCAGTACTTC.

The J gene is TRBJ2-7, the V gene TRBV5-6; 7 bases match TRBD1. CDR1 SGHDT and CDR2 YYEEEE come from the germline V gene. The CDR3 totals 16 residues. J was trimmed by 2 bases and V by 2 bases; bases with no gene match: 10. The CDR3 loop is CASSFSPGQSPYEQYF. CDR3 in DNA: TGTGCCAGCAGCTTTTCCCCGGGACAGTCCCCCTACGAGCAGTACTTC.

This clonotype was found a few times. The chain joins TRBV9 to TRBJ2-1, with D perhaps being TRBD1 or TRBD2 (5 bases each). Germline V CDR1 and CDR2: SGDLS, YYNGEE. The CDR3 extends over 12 amino acids. V lost 3 bases to trimming and J lost 15 bases, with 16 bases between them. The CDR3 loop is CASSAARDLLFF. The DNA of the CDR3 is TGTGCCAGCAGCGCTGCCCGGGACCTCTTGTTCTTC.

Many counts were recorded for this clonotype. The V gene is TRBV10-3, the J gene TRBJ1-6, with D hard to call. Germline-derived CDR1 and CDR2 are ENHRY and SYGVKD. Trimming pared 3 bases from V and 9 bases from J, leaving 12 bases between. This CDR3 is 14 amino acids long. CDR3 nucleotides: TGTGCCATCAGTGAAAAGGGTTTCGGTTCACCCCTCCACTTT. Protein sequence: CAISEKGFGSPLHF.

The chain has TRBV20-1 and TRBJ2-7; D possibly corresponds to TRBD2 (5 bases). This CDR3 comprises 14 residues. From germline, CDR1 is DFQATT and CDR2 SNEGSKA (reference sequence). Trimming left V 5 bases short and J 0 bases short, with 14 bases between. The chain's CDR3 is CSALAGLPSYEQYF. In nucleotides, the CDR3 is TGCAGTGCTCTGGCGGGTTTACCCTCCTACGAGCAGTACTTC.

This clonotype appeared many times. The CDR3 DNA reads TGCGCCAGCAGCCCGGACAGGGCCGAAGAGACCCAGTACTTC. It yields the protein CASSPDRAEETQYF. V is TRBV5-1 and J is TRBJ2-5; the match to TRBD1 covers 8 bases. The ends lost 4 bases at V and 3 bases at J; junction bases unmatched: 5. This CDR3 contains 14 residues. The V gene's germline CDR1 is SGHRS and CDR2 YFSETQ.

The rearrangement links TRBV20-1 to TRBJ2-7; 8 bases are shared with TRBD1. The CDR3 has 14 amino acids. J gave up 2 bases and V 1 base, and 4 bases lay outside the gene matches. Germline assignment: CDR1 DFQATT and CDR2 SNEGSKA (reference sequence). This CDR3 is CSARGRQGPYEQYF. Here the CDR3 DNA reads TGCAGTGCTAGAGGGAGACAGGGGCCCTACGAGCAGTACTTC.

The chain couples TRBV5-6 to TRBJ2-4, with a possible D match to TRBD2 (6 bases). The CDR3 consists of 12 residues. Germline lookup yields CDR1 SGHDT and CDR2 YYEEEE. Trimming removed 4 bases at V and 15 bases at J, with 17 bases between. The CDR3 region has the DNA TGTGCCAGCAGCAACGGGACTTCCCAGCCGTACTTC. As protein: CASSNGTSQPYF.

This clonotype was seen many times. This chain uses TRBV4-2 with TRBJ2-3, with TRBD1 matching over 7 bases. V was pared by 5 bases and J by 3 bases, with 11 bases of the junction left unmatched. The CDR3 totals 16 residues. Germline assignment: CDR1 LGHNA and CDR2 YNFKEQ. The CDR3 nucleotides read TGTGCCAGCAGCACCCAGACAGGGAGCCGAACAGATACGCAGTATTTT. Its translation: CASSTQTGSRTDTQYF.

The rearrangement links TRBV18 to TRBJ2-1; perhaps TRBD1 as D (6 bases). Trimming shortened V by 1 base and J by 6 bases, and 13 bases separated the two germline ends. The germline V gene has CDR1 KGHSH and CDR2 LQKENI. CDR3 length: 15 amino acids. The CDR3 sequence is CASSPRGQGGNEQFF. CDR3 nucleotides: TGTGCCAGCTCACCACGGGGGCAGGGCGGCAATGAGCAGTTCTTC.

This clonotype was picked up a small number of times. This chain uses TRBV6-2 or TRBV6-3 with TRBJ2-7, with D possibly TRBD1 on 6 matching bases. V dropped 0 bases and J dropped 3 bases, with 12 bases sitting between them. Germline CDR1 and CDR2: MNHEY and SVGEGT. The CDR3 runs 15 residues. CDR3 region: CASSYSRQGNYEQYF. The CDR3 nucleotides read TGTGCCAGCAGTTACTCGCGGCAGGGGAACTACGAGCAGTACTTC.

This clonotype was recorded a few times. This rearrangement joins TRBV10-3 to TRBJ2-7, with 10 bases aligning to TRBD1. Germline loops: CDR1 ENHRY, CDR2 SYGVKD. The V gene end was trimmed by 6 bases and the J gene end by 2 bases; junction bases not matched to a gene: 7. The CDR3 consists of 15 residues. The CDR3 region has the DNA TGTGCCATCAGGCCAAGGACAGGGGGGACCTACGAGCAGTACTTC. It specifies CAIRPRTGGTYEQYF.

J is TRBJ2-3 and V is TRBV20-1; D ambiguous. V lost 3 bases and J 11 bases, leaving 18 bases between the germline ends. This CDR3 has 13 residues. Looked up from germline, CDR1 is DFQATT and CDR2 is SNEGSKA (reference sequence). The CDR3 spells CSARYHLGFGQYF. The CDR3 region has the DNA TGCAGTGCTAGGTACCACCTAGGATTCGGGCAGTATTTT.

This clonotype was detected only a few times. The J gene is TRBJ1-4, the V gene TRBV5-6; D is uncertain. Trimming cost V 1 base and J 5 bases, with 12 bases left between them. Germline V gene sequence: CDR1 SGHDT, CDR2 YYEEEE. The CDR3 has 15 residues. This CDR3 is CASSLLGRTNEKLFF. CDR3 in DNA: TGTGCCAGCAGCTTGTTAGGCAGAACGAATGAAAAACTGTTTTTT.

This clonotype was recorded at least ten times. V usage is TRBV12-3 or TRBV12-4 and J usage is TRBJ2-7, with a possible D match to TRBD2 (6 bases). The CDR3 contains 14 residues. Trimming took 6 bases from V and 0 from J, leaving 12 bases between them. Written as DNA, the CDR3 is TGTGCCAGCAGACCAAGGGACTTCTCCTACGAGCAGTACTTC. Translating gives CASRPRDFSYEQYF.